This T cell receptor beta chain comes out of a study of early T cells in non-severe SARS-CoV-2 infection. Study-level background: Chains were unpaired, as sequencing was done on bulk RNA from unsorted whole blood.

Germline CDR1 and CDR2: DFQATT and SNEGSKA (reference sequence). This CDR3 comprises 15 residues. V trimming: 6 bases; J trimming: 2 bases; junction bases outside the gene matches: 11. This clonotype was counted many times. TCRdb re-called the 5' RACE reads with MiXCR, one entry per CDR3 protein. There are tens of thousands of distinct CDR3 sequences in the sample; around 13% occur only once, and approximately 4.4% lies in the top ten. V and J are TRBV20-1 and TRBJ2-5, with 8 bases that match TRBD2. Material: whole blood. The TCR sequence derives from an adult who was a healthcare worker with PCR-confirmed SARS-CoV-2 infection or an uninfected control (not recorded which). DNA of the CDR3: TGCAGTGCGTCGGGTAGCGGGGCCCTACAAGAGACCCAGTACTTC. This codes for CSASGSGALQETQYF.